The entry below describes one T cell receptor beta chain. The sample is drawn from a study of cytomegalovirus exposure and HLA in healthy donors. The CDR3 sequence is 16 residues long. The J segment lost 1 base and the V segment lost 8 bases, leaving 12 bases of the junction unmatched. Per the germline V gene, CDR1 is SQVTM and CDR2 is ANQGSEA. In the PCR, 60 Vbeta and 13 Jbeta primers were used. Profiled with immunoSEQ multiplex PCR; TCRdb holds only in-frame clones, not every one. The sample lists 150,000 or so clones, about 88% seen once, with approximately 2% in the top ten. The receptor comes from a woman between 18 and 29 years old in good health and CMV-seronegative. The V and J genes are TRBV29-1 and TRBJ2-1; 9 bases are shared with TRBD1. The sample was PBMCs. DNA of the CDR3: TGCAGCCTCAGCGGCACCGGGACAGGGTCCTACAATGAGCAGTTCTTC. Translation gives CSLSGTGTGSYNEQFF.